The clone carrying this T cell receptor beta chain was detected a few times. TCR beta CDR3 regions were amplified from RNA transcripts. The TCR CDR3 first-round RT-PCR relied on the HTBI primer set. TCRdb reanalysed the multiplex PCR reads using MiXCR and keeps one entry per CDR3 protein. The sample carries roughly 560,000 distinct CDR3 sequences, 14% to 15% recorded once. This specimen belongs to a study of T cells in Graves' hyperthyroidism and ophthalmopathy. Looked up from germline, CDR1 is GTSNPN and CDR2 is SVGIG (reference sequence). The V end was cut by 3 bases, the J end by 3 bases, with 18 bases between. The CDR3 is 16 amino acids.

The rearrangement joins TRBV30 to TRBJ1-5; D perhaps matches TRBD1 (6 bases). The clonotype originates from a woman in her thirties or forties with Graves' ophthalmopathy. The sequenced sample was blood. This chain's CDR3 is CAWSSGGANPNQPQHF. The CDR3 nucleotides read TGTGCCTGGAGCTCGGGGGGCGCGAACCCCAATCAGCCCCAGCATTTT.